This T cell receptor beta chain was captured by sequencing in a study of T cells after yellow fever vaccination. This clonotype appeared many times. The TCR cDNA carried a universal primer site and UMIs from 5'RACE template switching. TCRdb processed the 5' RACE reads anew with MiXCR; each CDR3 protein has one entry. The table lists fewer than 450,000 distinct CDR3 sequences, roughly 8.4% of them singletons. The CDR3 consists of 14 residues. Germline V CDR1 and CDR2: MGHDK, SYGVNS. J gave up 2 bases and V 5 bases, and 4 bases lay outside the gene matches. This specimen consisted of PBMCs, obtained about 49 days after the first yellow fever vaccination. This TCR was recovered from a man aged 18-30 years who received the YFV17D yellow fever vaccine. The chain joins TRBV25-1 to TRBJ2-3; 7 nucleotides match TRBD2. Here the CDR3 reads CASSTSEVTDTQYF. The CDR3 DNA reads as TGTGCCAGCAGTACTAGCGAGGTCACAGATACGCAGTATTTT.